This T cell receptor (beta chain) was sequenced during a study of T cells after yellow fever vaccination. Study-level information: SMART-Seq v4 Ultra Low Input prepared libraries from low-cell fractions. Study results and limitations: Repertoires sorted by FACS could include abundant clonotypes that are contaminants from the bulk population.

The CDR3 runs to 13 residues. Trimming took 6 bases from V and 7 from J, leaving 13 bases between them. The V gene's germline CDR1 is MNHEY and CDR2 SMNVEV (reference sequence). Points on this clonotype: The antigen is not known.

They built TCR cDNA with 5'RACE template switching, a step that put in a universal primer site and UMIs. TCRdb called the 5' RACE reads again in MiXCR, with one record for every CDR3 protein. The table shows some 600,000 distinct CDR3 sequences, with around 17% occurring only once. Sequencing was performed on PBMCs, taken 5 to 6 days after the first yellow fever vaccination. This sequence joins TRBV27 and TRBJ2-1; D unresolved. The TCR was taken from a man between 18 and 35 years old who received the YFV17D yellow fever vaccine. The CDR3 loop reads CASRGISRNEQFF. CDR3 nucleotides: TGTGCCAGCAGAGGCATTTCGAGAAATGAGCAGTTCTTC.